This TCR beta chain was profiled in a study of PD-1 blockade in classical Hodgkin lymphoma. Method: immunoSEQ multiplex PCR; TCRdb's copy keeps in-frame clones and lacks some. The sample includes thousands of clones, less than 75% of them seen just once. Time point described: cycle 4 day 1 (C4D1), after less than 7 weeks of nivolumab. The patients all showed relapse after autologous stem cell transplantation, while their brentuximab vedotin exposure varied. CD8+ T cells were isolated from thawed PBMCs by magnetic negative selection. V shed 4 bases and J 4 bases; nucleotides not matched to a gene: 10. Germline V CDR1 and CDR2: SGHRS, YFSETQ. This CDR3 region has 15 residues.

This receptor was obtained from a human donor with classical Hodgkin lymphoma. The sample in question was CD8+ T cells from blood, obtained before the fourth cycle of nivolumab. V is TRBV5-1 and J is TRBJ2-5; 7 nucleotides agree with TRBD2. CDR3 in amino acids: CASSTSGTNIETQYF. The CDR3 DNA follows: TGCGCCAGCAGCACAAGCGGGACCAACATAGAGACCCAGTACTTC.